The entry below gives a single T cell receptor beta chain sequence along with its context. The antigen remains unidentified. This entry comes from a study of cytomegalovirus exposure and HLA in healthy donors. The CDR3 runs to 12 residues. Looked up from germline, CDR1 is ENHRY and CDR2 is SYGVKD. V was trimmed by 2 bases and J by 11 bases, leaving 10 bases between them. General study results and limits: In vitro assays verified that three CMV-associated chains recognized CMV antigens specifically. Some TCR beta chains (around 160 of them) were listed as cytomegalovirus-associated.

The PCR contained 60 Vbeta and 13 Jbeta primers. The method was immunoSEQ multiplex PCR; TCRdb's version includes in-frame clones alone and lacks a portion of them. The sample includes some 270,000 clones, nearly 95% of them seen just once. This chain joins TRBV10-3 and TRBJ2-1; D gene uncertain. Sequencing input: PBMCs. The TCR was taken from a girl aged 2-10 years in good health and CMV-seronegative. In DNA, the CDR3 is TGTGCCATCAGTGAGCACAGAGATAAGCAGTTCTTC. Its translation is CAISEHRDKQFF.